Only a few counts were recorded for the clone carrying this T cell receptor (beta chain). Germline assignment: CDR1 SQVTM and CDR2 ANQGSEA. V was pared by 7 bases and J by 0 bases, with 1 base of the junction left unmatched. CDR3 length: 13 amino acids. The sample comes from a study of blood T cells in healthy people across ages. Using a J-beta primer mix together with a sample-barcoded 5' primer, a second PCR was run for about 6 to 12 cycles. TCRdb reanalysed the 5' RACE reads using MiXCR and keeps one entry per CDR3 protein. Seen here are roughly 1,500,000 distinct CDR3 sequences, around 35% observed once, and the top ten hold about 11%.

The TCR originated in a woman younger than 45 in good health. This chain joins TRBV29-1 and TRBJ1-1, with TRBD1 matching over 11 bases. Sequenced input: blood. The CDR3 sequence: CSGDRGMNTEAFF. As DNA, the CDR3 is TGCAGCGGGGACAGGGGGATGAACACTGAAGCTTTCTTT.